This TCR beta chain was obtained from a study of molecular identifiers for immune sequencing clone quantification. Study information: Sequencing covered four of five parts into which replicate RNA from about 20,000 or 100,000 naive CD8 cells was split. The study's findings and limits: The share of molecules held by clones above 20 RNA copies was over 99% in effector cells and under 1% in naive cells.

CDR1 is SGHRS and CDR2 is YFSETQ in the germline V gene. Trimming took off 1 base at V and 3 bases at J, with 10 bases between the two ends. CDR3 length: 14 amino acids. Previously described methods and listed TCR primers produced bulk TCR libraries. TCRdb re-derived calls from the PCR reads in MiXCR, one entry per CDR3 protein. In the table there are some 8,500 distinct CDR3 sequences, roughly an eighth of which are singletons. For naive CD8 T cells, sorting used the CD8+CD4-CCR7+CD45RA+ phenotype. By its share, this clonotype is medium-sized. Its antigen is not identified. The clonotype was recovered from a human donor in good health. Some libraries in this study had Jurkat cell RNA spiked in. Sequencing used naive CD8+ T cells from blood, with Jurkat cell RNA spiked in. The subset was: FACS-sorted CD8+CD4-CCR7+CD45RA+ naive T cells. The J gene is TRBJ2-5, the V gene TRBV5-1, with D tentatively TRBD1 (6 bases). The DNA for the CDR3 is TGCGCCAGCAGCTTGATTCCAGGGGAAGAGACCCAGTACTTC. Protein product: CASSLIPGEETQYF.